This TCR beta chain is drawn from a study of blood T cell repertoires in COVID-19. Overall study context: The cDNA or gDNA used as material had been derived from T cells, B-cell-depleted T cells, or PBMCs.

Trimming pared 1 base from V and 0 bases from J, leaving 7 bases between. The CDR3 extends over 15 amino acids. Germline CDR1 is SGHDT and CDR2 is YYEEEE. Per the study methods: Quantification of nucleated cells was approximated via reference gene primer amplification. Method: immunoSEQ multiplex PCR; TCRdb's copy keeps in-frame clones and lacks some. V and J calls and clone size are copied from that table; D and trimming were computed from the DNA. The sample contains some 80,000 clones, roughly 92% of which appear only once. One Seattle source followed patients from active infection through their disease course.

The V gene is TRBV5-6, the J gene TRBJ2-2; D gene unclear. The TCR originated in a man aged 50 to 60 with COVID-19, enrolled during active disease. Sequenced: peripheral blood. CDR3: CASSLFDSNTGELFF. The CDR3 DNA reads TGTGCCAGCAGCTTGTTTGACTCGAACACCGGGGAGCTGTTTTTT.